These 7 T cell receptor beta chains originate from one sample sequenced in a study of blood T cells in healthy people across ages. With a J-beta primer mix and a sample-barcoded 5' primer, a second PCR ran about 6 to 11 cycles. A single record per CDR3 protein comes from TCRdb applying MiXCR to the 5' RACE reads. The table lists around 800,000 distinct CDR3 sequences, 20% to 30% of them singletons. This sample also belongs to another study, concerning T cells of mothers and their children.

Sequencing was done on a sample of blood. These receptors were collected from a boy between 10 and 17 years old in good health.

This clonotype showed up just a few times. The gene calls are TRBV20-1 and TRBJ2-1, with TRBD1 as a possible D gene (6 bases). The CDR3 is 14 residues long. The ends were cut back, 6 bases at V and 0 bases at J, with 12 bases in the middle. Germline values: CDR1 DFQATT, CDR2 SNEGSKA (reference sequence). The CDR3, as DNA: TGCAGTGCCCAGACAGGTGGCTCCTACAATGAGCAGTTCTTC. Translation: CSAQTGGSYNEQFF.

V and J are TRBV7-2 and TRBJ1-2, with 7 positions matching TRBD1. V shed 4 bases and J 4 bases; nucleotides not matched to a gene: 9. Germline V CDR1 and CDR2: SGHTA, FQGNSA. The CDR3 has 15 amino acids. CDR3 amino acids: CASSYKTGDVYGYTF. CDR3 DNA: TGTGCCAGCAGCTATAAAACAGGGGACGTCTATGGCTACACCTTC.

This clonotype was seen only a few times. The DNA for the CDR3 is TGCGCCAGCAGTGATGTCCCCTACGAGCAGTACTTC. It specifies CASSDVPYEQYF. The V and J genes are TRBV10-1 and TRBJ2-7; D remains unclear. V dropped 3 bases and J dropped 2 bases, with 5 bases sitting between them. CDR3 size: 12 residues. The germline V gene encodes CDR1 WNHNN and CDR2 SYGVQD (reference sequence).

This chain joins TRBV28 and TRBJ2-5; possible D gene TRBD2, 6 bases. This CDR3 spans 12 amino acids. Germline CDR1 is MDHEN and CDR2 is SYDVKM. Trimming pared 7 bases from V and 5 bases from J, leaving 11 bases between. DNA of the CDR3: TGTGCCAGCAACAGCGGGCCCGAGACCCAGTACTTC. Translated, it gives CASNSGPETQYF.

V and J are TRBV3-1 and TRBJ2-2, with 7 bases that match TRBD1. This CDR3 comprises 18 residues. CDR1 and CDR2 (germline): LGHDT, YNNKEL (reference sequence). J was trimmed by 2 bases and V by 4 bases; bases with no gene match: 13. The DNA for the CDR3 is TGTGCCAGCAGCCGCAGACTAATCCGGGACAGTAACACCGGGGAGCTGTTTTTT. The encoded protein is CASSRRLIRDSNTGELFF.

The V gene is TRBV6-5, the J gene TRBJ2-7; perhaps TRBD1 as D (6 bases). There are 14 residues in the CDR3. The V gene lost 5 bases and the J gene lost 0 bases, with 11 bases spanning the gap. Germline V gene lookup returns CDR1 MNHEY and CDR2 SVGAGI. CDR3 sequence: CASSAIQGSYEQYF. In DNA form, the CDR3 reads TGTGCCAGCAGTGCGATACAGGGCTCCTACGAGCAGTACTTC.

This clonotype was observed a few times. The chain is built from TRBV25-1 and TRBJ1-1; 9 nucleotides match TRBD1. There are 12 residues in the CDR3. Trimming cost V 7 bases and J 7 bases; bases outside gene matches: 4. Germline lookup yields CDR1 MGHDK and CDR2 SYGVNS. The CDR3 is CASTGDRVEAFF. The DNA for the CDR3 is TGTGCCAGCACTGGGGACAGGGTTGAAGCTTTCTTT.